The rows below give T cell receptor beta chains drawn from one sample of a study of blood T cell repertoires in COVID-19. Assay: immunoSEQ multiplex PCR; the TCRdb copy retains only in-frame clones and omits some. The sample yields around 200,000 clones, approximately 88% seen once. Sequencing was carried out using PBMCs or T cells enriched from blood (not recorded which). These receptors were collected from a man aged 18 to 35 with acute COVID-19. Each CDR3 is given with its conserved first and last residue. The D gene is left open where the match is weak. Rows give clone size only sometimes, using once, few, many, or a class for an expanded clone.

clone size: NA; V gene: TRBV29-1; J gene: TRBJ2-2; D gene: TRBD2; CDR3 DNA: TGCAGCGTGGGACTAGCGGACACCGGGGAGCTGTTTTTT; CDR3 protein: CSVGLADTGELFF
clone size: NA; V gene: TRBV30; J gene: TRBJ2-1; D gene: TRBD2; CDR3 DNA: TGTGCCTGGAGTTACGCTCGGACTAGCGGGAGCGGGAATGAGCAGTTCTTC; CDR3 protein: CAWSYARTSGSGNEQFF
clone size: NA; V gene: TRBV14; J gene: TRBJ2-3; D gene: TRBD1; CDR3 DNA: TGTGCCAGCAGCCTCCGGGACAGGGGGCAGGAAGATACGCAGTATTTT; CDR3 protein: CASSLRDRGQEDTQYF
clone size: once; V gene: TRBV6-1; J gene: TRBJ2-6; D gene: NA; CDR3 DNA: TGTGCCAGCAGTGATTCAGGGGCTGGGGCCAACGTCCTGACTTTC; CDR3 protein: CASSDSGAGANVLTF
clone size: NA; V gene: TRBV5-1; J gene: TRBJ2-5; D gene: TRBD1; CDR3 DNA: TGCGCCAGCAGCCACGGACAGGGCGCAGAGACCCAGTACTTC; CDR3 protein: CASSHGQGAETQYF
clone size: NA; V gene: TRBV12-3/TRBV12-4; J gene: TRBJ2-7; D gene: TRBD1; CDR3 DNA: TGTGCCAGCAGAAAGGGGGCTTCCTACGAGCAGTACTTC; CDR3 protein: CASRKGASYEQYF
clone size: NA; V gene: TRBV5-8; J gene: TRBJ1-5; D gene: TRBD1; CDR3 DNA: TGTGCCAGCAGCCCCCGCGGTAGGACAGGGAAAGTCGGGCAGCCCCAGCATTTT; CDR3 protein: CASSPRGRTGKVGQPQHF
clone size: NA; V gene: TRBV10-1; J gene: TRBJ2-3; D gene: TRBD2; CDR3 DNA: TGCGCCAGCAGTGGGAGCGGGAGGGCCGGGAACACAGATACGCAGTATTTT; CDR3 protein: CASSGSGRAGNTDTQYF
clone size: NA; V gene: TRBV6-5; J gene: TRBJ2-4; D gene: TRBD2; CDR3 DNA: TGTGCCAGCAAGAACTCCGGGGGGGGCGAAAACATTCAGTACTTC; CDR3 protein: CASKNSGGGENIQYF
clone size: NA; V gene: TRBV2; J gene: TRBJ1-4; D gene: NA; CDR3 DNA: TGTGCCAGCAGTGATTGGACTATCGGGGCGGGCGAAAAACTGTTTTTT; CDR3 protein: CASSDWTIGAGEKLFF
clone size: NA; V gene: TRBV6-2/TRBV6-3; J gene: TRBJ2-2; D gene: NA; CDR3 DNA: TGTGCCAGCAGCGCAATCTGGACTAACAACCGAAATCTGTTTTTT; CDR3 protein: CASSAIWTNNRNLFF
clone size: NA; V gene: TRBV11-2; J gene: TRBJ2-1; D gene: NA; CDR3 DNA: TGTGCCAGCAGCCCACTAGTGGGCTCCTACAATGAGCAGTTCTTC; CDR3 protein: CASSPLVGSYNEQFF
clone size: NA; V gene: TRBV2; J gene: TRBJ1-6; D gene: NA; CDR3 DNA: TGTGCCAGCAGTGGTGAGGAGTCACCCCTCCACTTT; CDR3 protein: CASSGEESPLHF
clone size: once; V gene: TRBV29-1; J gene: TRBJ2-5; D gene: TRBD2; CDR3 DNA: TGCAGCGTTGAAACCTCCGGGACTAGCTTAGAGACCCAGTACTTC; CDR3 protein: CSVETSGTSLETQYF
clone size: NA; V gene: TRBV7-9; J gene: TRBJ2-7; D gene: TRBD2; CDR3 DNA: TGTGCCAGCAGCGCGGGACTAGCGGACTACGAGCAGTACTTC; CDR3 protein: CASSAGLADYEQYF
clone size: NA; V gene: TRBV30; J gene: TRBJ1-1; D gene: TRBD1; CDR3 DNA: TGTGCCTGGAGGGACAGGGGGCGCCGGACTGAAGCTTTCTTT; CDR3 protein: CAWRDRGRRTEAFF
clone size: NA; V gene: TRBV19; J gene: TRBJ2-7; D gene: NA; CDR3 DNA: TGTGCCAGTAGTATAAGTGGGACACGAGAGCAGTACTTC; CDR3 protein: CASSISGTREQYF
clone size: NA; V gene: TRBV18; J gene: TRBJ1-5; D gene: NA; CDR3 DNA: TGTGCCAGCTCATCACACGGGGGGGCTGTTCAGCCCCAGCATTTT; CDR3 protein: CASSSHGGAVQPQHF
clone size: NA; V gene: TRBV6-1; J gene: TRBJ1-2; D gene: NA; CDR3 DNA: TGTGCCAGCAGTGAAGGCACGGGGGGCTATGGCTACACCTTC; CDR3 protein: CASSEGTGGYGYTF
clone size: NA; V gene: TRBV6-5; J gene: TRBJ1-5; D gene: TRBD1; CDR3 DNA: TGTGCCAGCAGTTACAAGGAGGGGGCGCAGCCCCAGCATTTT; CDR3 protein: CASSYKEGAQPQHF
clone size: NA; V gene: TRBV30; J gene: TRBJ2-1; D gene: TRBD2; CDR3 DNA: TGTGCCTGGAGTAGGGCTAGCGGGGACAATGAGCAGTTCTTC; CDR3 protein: CAWSRASGDNEQFF
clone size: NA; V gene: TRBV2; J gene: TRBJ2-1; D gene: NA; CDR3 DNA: TGTGCCAGCAGTGTAAGTAGCGGCAGCTCCTACAATGAGCAGTTCTTC; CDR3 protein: CASSVSSGSSYNEQFF
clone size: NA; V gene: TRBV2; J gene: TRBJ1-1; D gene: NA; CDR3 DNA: TGTGCCAGCAGTGCAGAAAACACTGAAGCTTTCTTT; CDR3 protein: CASSAENTEAFF
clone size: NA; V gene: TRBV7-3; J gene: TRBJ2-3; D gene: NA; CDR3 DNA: TGTGCCAGCAGCTTATCACAGAGCACAGATACGCAGTATTTT; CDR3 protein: CASSLSQSTDTQYF
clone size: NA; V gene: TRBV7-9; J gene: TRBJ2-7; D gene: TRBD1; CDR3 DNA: TGTGCCAGCAGCTCATCCGGGACAGGAGGCTACGAGCAGTACTTC; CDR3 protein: CASSSSGTGGYEQYF
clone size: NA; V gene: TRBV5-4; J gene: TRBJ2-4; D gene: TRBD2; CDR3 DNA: TGTGCCAGCAGCCTAGCGGGGACAGAGCTTAAAAACATTCAGTACTTC; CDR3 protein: CASSLAGTELKNIQYF
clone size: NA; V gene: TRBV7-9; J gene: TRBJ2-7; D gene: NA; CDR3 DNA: TGTGCCAGCAGCTTAGACCTTCCAGGGGCCTACGAGCAGTACTTC; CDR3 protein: CASSLDLPGAYEQYF
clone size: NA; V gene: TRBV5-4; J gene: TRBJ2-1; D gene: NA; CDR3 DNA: TGTGCCAGCAGCCCTTCCGGGACTTATGTGAATGAGCAGTTCTTC; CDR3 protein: CASSPSGTYVNEQFF
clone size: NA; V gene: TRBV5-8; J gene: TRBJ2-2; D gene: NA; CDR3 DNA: TGTGTCGGGGTTACCGGGGAGCTGTTTTTT; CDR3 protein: CVGVTGELFF
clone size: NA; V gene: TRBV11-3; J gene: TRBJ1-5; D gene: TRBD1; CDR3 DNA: TGTGCCAGCAGAATACAGGACAGGAGGGGTCAGCCCCAGCATTTT; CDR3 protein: CASRIQDRRGQPQHF
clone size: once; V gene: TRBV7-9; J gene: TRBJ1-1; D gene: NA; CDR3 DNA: TGTGCCAGCAGCTGGGGAGGGGCGCAGACTGAAGCTTTCTTT; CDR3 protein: CASSWGGAQTEAFF
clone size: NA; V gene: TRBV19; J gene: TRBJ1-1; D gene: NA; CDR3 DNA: TGTGCCAGTCGCACCAACGGGGACACTGAAGCTTTCTTT; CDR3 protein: CASRTNGDTEAFF
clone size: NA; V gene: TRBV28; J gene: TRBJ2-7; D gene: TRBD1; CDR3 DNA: TGTGCCAGCAGTCTCCTCGGGACAGGGGGATCCTACGAGCAGTACTTC; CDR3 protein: CASSLLGTGGSYEQYF
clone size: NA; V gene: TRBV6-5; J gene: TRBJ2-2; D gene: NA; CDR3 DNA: TGTGCCAGCAGTTCCTATAACAGCATATCCGGGGAGCTGTTTTTT; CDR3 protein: CASSSYNSISGELFF